Listed below are T cell receptor beta chains from one sample, sequenced in a study of cytomegalovirus exposure and HLA in healthy donors. Produced via immunoSEQ multiplex PCR; TCRdb's table is partial and in-frame only. The top ten hold around 7% of the sample, which has 150,000 or so clones, 82% seen once. Sequencing was performed on PBMCs. The origin of the receptors is a woman aged 45-59 years in good health and CMV-seropositive. The CDR3 runs from the conserved cysteine through the conserved F or W. D genes are given only for firm matches. Clone size is shown for a subset of rows, as once, few, many or a class of expanded clone.

cdr3_nt cdr3_aa j_call d_call clone_size v_call
TGTGCCAGCAGCGTGGGAGGGGGGGCAAGCTCTGGGGCCAACGTCCTGACTTTC CASSVGGGASSGANVLTF TRBJ2-6 - - TRBV9
TGTGCCACAACCGGTGGCAGGGTTCTCGGAAACACCATATATTTT CATTGGRVLGNTIYF TRBJ1-3 - - TRBV10-3
TGTGCCAGCAGCACCTCGGGGGGGCAGTTCTTC CASSTSGGQFF TRBJ2-1 TRBD2 - TRBV11-2
TGTGCCAGCAGCCAAAGACAGGGCTACTACGAGCAGTACTTC CASSQRQGYYEQYF TRBJ2-7 TRBD1 - TRBV6-5
TGTGCCAGCAGCCGATACAGGGGGACTGGCTACACCTTC CASSRYRGTGYTF TRBJ1-2 TRBD1 - TRBV13
TGTGCCAGCAGCTCACTAGCCAAAAACATTCAGTACTTC CASSSLAKNIQYF TRBJ2-4 - few TRBV6-1
TGCGCCGGCCGGGGGGGCACAGATACGCAGTATTTT CAGRGGTDTQYF TRBJ2-3 TRBD2 few TRBV10-1
TGTGCCACCAGCCGGACAGCCAAGGGAGAAAAACTGTTTTTT CATSRTAKGEKLFF TRBJ1-4 - - TRBV15
TGTGCCAGCAGCCCGACGGTCCTCCCGCGCGGCACTGAAGCTTTCTTT CASSPTVLPRGTEAFF TRBJ1-1 - - TRBV7-8
TGTGCCAGCAGCCCCAAAAGGGAGAGAACCTACGAGCAGTACTTC CASSPKRERTYEQYF TRBJ2-7 - - TRBV11-2
TGTGCCAGTAAGAGGCATAACACTGAAGCTTTCTTT CASKRHNTEAFF TRBJ1-1 - - TRBV19
TGTGCCATCTTGGACAAGTCCTACGAGCAGTACTTC CAILDKSYEQYF TRBJ2-7 - few TRBV10-3
TGTGCCAGCAGTCCCTCGCCCGAGGCGGGCAAAAACATTCAGTACTTC CASSPSPEAGKNIQYF TRBJ2-4 - - TRBV27
TGCGCCAGCAGCCAAGCATGGGGGGACTACGAGCAGTACTTC CASSQAWGDYEQYF TRBJ2-7 - - TRBV4-3
TGTGCCAGCACCGGGACAGCCCTGATCAATCAGCCCCAGCATTTT CASTGTALINQPQHF TRBJ1-5 TRBD1 - TRBV6-1
TGTGCCGCTACGGGACAGGGGCGAAGGGGCTACACCTTC CAATGQGRRGYTF TRBJ1-2 TRBD1 once TRBV6-1
TGTGCCAGCAGCTTGAGGGGTAGCGGGGTTCGGAGTGAGCAGTTCTTC CASSLRGSGVRSEQFF TRBJ2-1 TRBD2 once TRBV5-6
TGTGCCAGCAGGGGACTAGCTCTGGGTGACTACGAGCAGTACTTC CASRGLALGDYEQYF TRBJ2-7 TRBD2 - TRBV2
TGTGCCACCTTGAGACAGAACACTGAAGCTTTCTTT CATLRQNTEAFF TRBJ1-1 - few TRBV15
TGTGCCACCAGCAGAGTAGATAGCAATCAGCCCCAGCATTTT CATSRVDSNQPQHF TRBJ1-5 - - TRBV15